Listed below are T cell receptor beta chains from one sample, sequenced in a study of OX40 agonist ivuxolimab in advanced cancers. The assay was immunoSEQ multiplex PCR, and TCRdb's table has in-frame clones only and misses some. This sample has under 85,000 clones, with around 84% found just once. The source material was CD4+ or CD8+ T cells sorted from blood, sampled in a trial of the OX40 agonist ivuxolimab. Receptors originate from an adult with an advanced solid tumor such as melanoma, head and neck, liver or kidney cancer. Each CDR3 is given with its conserved first and last residue. A D gene is named only where the DNA matches it firmly. Some rows have no size entry. The others give once, few or many, or a class for an expanded clone.

j_call: TRBJ2-7; clone_size: NA; cdr3_length: 13; d_call: NA; v_call: TRBV7-8; cdr3_nt: TGTGCCAGCAGCTGGGACACGTTGTACGAGCAGTACTTC; cdr3_aa: CASSWDTLYEQYF
j_call: TRBJ1-1; clone_size: NA; cdr3_length: 12; d_call: NA; v_call: TRBV29-1; cdr3_nt: NA; cdr3_aa: CSVGRGTLVPVF
j_call: TRBJ2-7; clone_size: NA; cdr3_length: 12; d_call: NA; v_call: TRBV7-9; cdr3_nt: TGTGCCAGCAGCTTGAGTCTCAGCGAGCAGTACTTC; cdr3_aa: CASSLSLSEQYF
j_call: TRBJ2-1; clone_size: NA; cdr3_length: 15; d_call: NA; v_call: TRBV30; cdr3_nt: TGTGCCTGGAGTACGGTCGGGGTTGGCTACAATGAGCAGTTCTTC; cdr3_aa: CAWSTVGVGYNEQFF
j_call: TRBJ2-1; clone_size: NA; cdr3_length: 15; d_call: NA; v_call: TRBV7-9; cdr3_nt: TGTGCCAGCAGCTTAGCGGGTAGGTCGTACAATGAGCAGTTCTTC; cdr3_aa: CASSLAGRSYNEQFF
j_call: TRBJ1-3; clone_size: NA; cdr3_length: 13; d_call: NA; v_call: TRBV6-1; cdr3_nt: TGTGCCAGCACCGGGACACGGTATTACACCATATATTTT; cdr3_aa: CASTGTRYYTIYF
j_call: TRBJ1-5; clone_size: NA; cdr3_length: 16; d_call: NA; v_call: TRBV5-5; cdr3_nt: TGTGCCAGCAGCTTGGCTGGGGGTGCCAGCAATCAGCCCCAGCATTTT; cdr3_aa: CASSLAGGASNQPQHF
j_call: TRBJ2-7; clone_size: once; cdr3_length: 15; d_call: NA; v_call: TRBV21-1; cdr3_nt: TGTGCCAGCAGCACCCGACAGGGGCAATCCTACGAGCAGTACTTC; cdr3_aa: CASSTRQGQSYEQYF
j_call: TRBJ1-2; clone_size: NA; cdr3_length: 14; d_call: NA; v_call: TRBV4-3; cdr3_nt: TGCGCCAGCAGCCAAGTCGGGACGTCCGGTGGCTACACCTTC; cdr3_aa: CASSQVGTSGGYTF
j_call: TRBJ1-2; clone_size: NA; cdr3_length: 23; d_call: NA; v_call: TRBV28; cdr3_nt: TGTGCCAGCAGTTTATGCATAATAAGGTGGGTCGGGCAGGGAGAGGAAATGTTGGGAGGCTACACCTTC; cdr3_aa: CASSLCIIRWVGQGEEMLGGYTF
j_call: TRBJ2-1; clone_size: NA; cdr3_length: 13; d_call: NA; v_call: TRBV2; cdr3_nt: TGTGCCAGCGTCCGGAGGCAGGAGTATGAGCAGTTCTTC; cdr3_aa: CASVRRQEYEQFF
j_call: TRBJ2-3; clone_size: NA; cdr3_length: 15; d_call: NA; v_call: TRBV7-2; cdr3_nt: TGTGCCAGCAGCTTCGAACCGGAGAGCACAGATACGCAGTATTTT; cdr3_aa: CASSFEPESTDTQYF
j_call: TRBJ2-1; clone_size: NA; cdr3_length: 16; d_call: NA; v_call: TRBV5-1; cdr3_nt: TGCGCCAGCAAACACGAGGAGCCTTACTCCTACAATGAGCAGTTCTTC; cdr3_aa: CASKHEEPYSYNEQFF
j_call: TRBJ1-2; clone_size: NA; cdr3_length: 13; d_call: NA; v_call: TRBV4-3; cdr3_nt: TGCGCCAGTAGCCAAGATATTCGCAGTGGCTACACCTTC; cdr3_aa: CASSQDIRSGYTF
j_call: TRBJ1-2; clone_size: NA; cdr3_length: 14; d_call: TRBD1; v_call: TRBV5-8; cdr3_nt: TGTGCCAGCAGGAGGCGGTCAGGGGGCCTTGGCTACACCTTC; cdr3_aa: CASRRRSGGLGYTF
j_call: TRBJ1-5; clone_size: once; cdr3_length: 16; d_call: TRBD1; v_call: TRBV6-6; cdr3_nt: TGTGCCAGCAGTTACCCCGCGGGACAGGGTAATCAGCCCCAGCATTTT; cdr3_aa: CASSYPAGQGNQPQHF
j_call: TRBJ2-5; clone_size: NA; cdr3_length: 14; d_call: NA; v_call: TRBV6-5; cdr3_nt: TGTGCCAGCAGTTCAACAGGAAACCAAGAGACCCAGTACTTC; cdr3_aa: CASSSTGNQETQYF
j_call: TRBJ1-6; clone_size: NA; cdr3_length: 17; d_call: NA; v_call: TRBV11-2; cdr3_nt: TGTGCCAGCAGCTTAGCGGGGGGGAAACGAGGACATTCACCCCTCCACTTT; cdr3_aa: CASSLAGGKRGHSPLHF
j_call: TRBJ1-2; clone_size: NA; cdr3_length: 13; d_call: NA; v_call: TRBV18; cdr3_nt: TGTGCCAGCTCACAGATCTCCATCTATGGCTACACCTTC; cdr3_aa: CASSQISIYGYTF
j_call: TRBJ1-1; clone_size: NA; cdr3_length: 14; d_call: TRBD1; v_call: TRBV9; cdr3_nt: TGTGCCAGCAGCGGACAGGGGGCGAACACTGAAGCTTTCTTT; cdr3_aa: CASSGQGANTEAFF